These 21 T cell receptor beta chains share one sample of origin, sequenced in a study of lymphopenia after photon versus proton radiotherapy. Using immunoSEQ multiplex PCR, the repertoire was profiled, and TCRdb retains in-frame clones only, with some absent. The sample holds 25,000 to 35,000 clones, roughly 90% seen once. Sequences were derived from peripheral blood, sampled from a patient treated with photon-based radiotherapy. Receptor source: a woman aged 45 to 65 with pancreatic cancer.

This clone occurred once. This rearrangement joins TRBV7-2 to TRBJ2-3; 9 nucleotides line up with TRBD2. Losses at the gene ends were 6 bases for V and 1 base for J; bases not matched to a gene: 5. Germline-derived CDR1 and CDR2 are SGHTA and FQGNSA. The CDR3 runs 15 residues. The CDR3 bases are TGTGCCAGCAGTTTCTCTAGCGGGGGCACAGATACGCAGTATTTT. As protein: CASSFSSGGTDTQYF.

V and J are TRBV19 and TRBJ2-4; D gene unclear. The germline V and J ends were trimmed by 6 bases and 6 bases, with 15 bases remaining between them. CDR1 LNHDA and CDR2 SQIVND come from the germline V gene (reference sequence). There are 14 residues in the CDR3. The CDR3 DNA reads TGTGCCAGTAGGCATGGGGTTGGGGTAAACATTCAGTACTTC. Protein: CASRHGVGVNIQYF.

The chain uses TRBV10-2 and TRBJ2-2; perhaps D is TRBD1 or TRBD2 (5 bases each). The germline V and J ends were trimmed by 5 bases and 9 bases, with 10 bases remaining between them. Germline V gives CDR1 WSHSY, CDR2 SAAADI. The CDR3 is 12 amino acids. CDR3 loop: CASSRDLRELFF. The CDR3 nucleotides read TGCGCCAGCAGTAGGGACCTCAGGGAGCTGTTTTTT.

The rearrangement uses TRBV9 and TRBJ2-7, with 9 bases fitting TRBD1. The germline V gene encodes CDR1 SGDLS and CDR2 YYNGEE. V dropped 4 bases and J dropped 0; count of bases not matched to a gene: 5. The CDR3 is 15 residues long. CDR3 coding DNA: TGTGCCAGCAGCCCTCCGACAGGGGGCTCCTACGAGCAGTACTTC. It is translated as CASSPPTGGSYEQYF. The full variable domain, its missing parts supplied by reference TRBV9 and TRBJ2-7, is DSGVTQTPKHLITATGQRVTLRCSPRSGDLSVYWYQQSLDQGLQFLIQYYNGEERAKGNILERFSAQQFPDLHSELNLSSLELGDSALYFCASSPPTGGSYEQYFGPGTRLTVT.

This clone has just one count. The rearrangement joins TRBV4-3 to TRBJ1-5, with D uncertain. V lost 1 base and J lost 1, with 8 bases in between. Looked up from germline, CDR1 is LGHNA and CDR2 is YSLEER. The CDR3 covers 15 residues. CDR3 in amino acids: CASSQGGGSNQPQHF. The CDR3 DNA reads as TGCGCCAGCAGCCAAGGTGGAGGGAGCAATCAGCCCCAGCATTTT.

The chain recombines TRBV6-1 with TRBJ2-5; 8 bases map to TRBD2. The CDR3 is 13 residues long. Germline V gene sequence: CDR1 MNHNS, CDR2 SASEGT. The V and J ends lost 8 bases and 3 bases, in that order; junction bases with no gene match: 5. In DNA, the CDR3 is TGTGCCAGCTCGACTAGCGTAAAAGAGACCCAGTACTTC. This encodes CASSTSVKETQYF.

The V gene is TRBV7-9, the J gene TRBJ2-3; D is undetermined. The CDR3 has 14 amino acids. CDR1 and CDR2 (germline): SEHNR, FQNEAQ (reference sequence). Trimming stripped 1 base from V and 1 base from J, with 6 bases between. The CDR3 DNA sequence: TGTGCCAGCAGCTTAGTCCAGGGCACAGATACGCAGTATTTT. Translated: CASSLVQGTDTQYF.

The chain recombines TRBV9 with TRBJ2-1, with 7 bases that match TRBD2. V lost 0 bases to trimming and J lost 2 bases; unmatched junction nucleotides: 5. Germline V gives CDR1 SGDLS, CDR2 YYNGEE. The CDR3 totals 16 residues. The CDR3 protein is CASSVGGGGTYNEQFF. The CDR3 coding sequence is TGTGCCAGCAGCGTAGGAGGCGGGGGTACCTACAATGAGCAGTTCTTC. The entire variable domain, with the rest obtained from reference TRBV9 and TRBJ2-1, is as follows: DSGVTQTPKHLITATGQRVTLRCSPRSGDLSVYWYQQSLDQGLQFLIQYYNGEERAKGNILERFSAQQFPDLHSELNLSSLELGDSALYFCASSVGGGGTYNEQFFGPGTRLTVL.

The chain uses TRBV30 and TRBJ1-1; TRBD1 matches 9 bases. Trimming removed 0 bases from V and 9 bases from J; junction bases left unmatched: 11. This CDR3 comprises 15 residues. The V gene's germline CDR1 is GTSNPN and CDR2 SVGIG (reference sequence). As DNA, the CDR3 is TGTGCCTGGAGTGTTTGGACAGGGGCCAGAACAAAAGCTTTCTTT. This encodes CAWSVWTGARTKAFF.

The V gene is TRBV6-6, the J gene TRBJ1-1, with D possibly TRBD1 on 5 matching bases. Trimming stripped 2 bases from V and 3 bases from J, with 10 bases between. Germline V gene data show CDR1 as MNHNY and CDR2 as SVGAGI (reference sequence). The CDR3 totals 14 residues. DNA of the CDR3: TGTGCCAGCAGTTACGGAGGGGACGACACTGAAGCTTTCTTT. It is translated as CASSYGGDDTEAFF.

This chain joins TRBV28 and TRBJ1-2, with 7 positions matching TRBD1. CDR3 size: 14 residues. CDR1 is MDHEN and CDR2 is SYDVKM in the germline V gene. The J segment lost 5 bases and the V segment lost 8 bases, leaving 11 bases of the junction unmatched. The CDR3 DNA reads as TGTGCCAGCTGGCCAGGGGGAAGTTTATATGGCTACACCTTC. Translating it yields CASWPGGSLYGYTF.

The chain uses TRBV6-4 and TRBJ2-3; 10 bases are shared with TRBD2. This CDR3 contains 15 residues. V trimming: 6 bases; J trimming: 0 bases; junction bases outside the gene matches: 3. Germline V lookup: CDR1 MRHNA, CDR2 SNTAGT. CDR3 nucleotides: TGTGCCAGCAGGGAGACTAGCGGGAGCACAGATACGCAGTATTTT. Protein: CASRETSGSTDTQYF.

The chain employs TRBV19 and TRBJ2-1, with 14 bases matching TRBD2. V lost 7 bases, J lost 6 bases, and 17 bases stayed unmatched. The length of the CDR3 is 19 residues. Germline V gene lookup returns CDR1 LNHDA and CDR2 SQIVND (reference sequence). The chain's CDR3 is CASNPSGLAGELNGNEQFF. The CDR3 DNA is TGTGCCAGTAACCCCTCGGGACTAGCGGGAGAACTTAATGGCAATGAGCAGTTCTTC. The full variable domain, in which reference TRBV19 and TRBJ2-1 provide the parts outside the CDR3, is DGGITQSPKYLFRKEGQNVTLSCEQNLNHDAMYWYRQDPGQGLRLIYYSQIVNDFQKGDIAEGYSVSREKKESFPLTVTSAQKNPTAFYLCASNPSGLAGELNGNEQFFGPGTRLTVL.

The V gene is TRBV27, the J gene TRBJ2-7; TRBD2 agrees at 9 bases. Germline lookup yields CDR1 MNHEY and CDR2 SMNVEV (reference sequence). The J segment lost 2 bases and the V segment lost 5 bases, leaving 10 bases of the junction unmatched. This CDR3 region has 16 residues. The CDR3 DNA reads TGTGCCAGCAGTGCCCTGACTAGCGGTTCTCCCTACGAGCAGTACTTC. It encodes CASSALTSGSPYEQYF.

This clone was seen only a few times. The gene calls are TRBV28 and TRBJ2-2; D is unresolved. The CDR3 loop spans 12 amino acids. The V and J ends lost 8 bases and 3 bases respectively, with 7 bases between them. Per the germline V gene, CDR1 is MDHEN and CDR2 is SYDVKM. This CDR3 reads CASQKYTGELFF. CDR3 nucleotide sequence: TGTGCCAGCCAGAAATACACCGGGGAGCTGTTTTTT.

This clone was recorded a few times. The chain employs TRBV6-4 and TRBJ2-3; TRBD1 agrees at 8 bases. V trimming: 4 bases; J trimming: 1 base; junction bases outside the gene matches: 1. The CDR3 totals 14 residues. Per germline, CDR1 MRHNA and CDR2 SNTAGT. The CDR3 region has the DNA TGTGCCAGCAGTGGGGGACAGGGCACAGATACGCAGTATTTT. This translates into CASSGGQGTDTQYF.

V and J are TRBV29-1 and TRBJ2-5; TRBD1 might be the D (5 bases). The end of the DNA is better explained by TRBJ2-7, so the J call may be wrong. The length of the CDR3 is 13 residues. CDR1 SQVTM and CDR2 ANQGSEA come from the germline V gene. CDR3 protein: CSVRTGPFYEQYF. The DNA of the CDR3 is TGCAGCGTTCGCACAGGACCGTTCTACGAGCAGTACTTC.

This clone was detected a few times. The V and J genes are TRBV5-8 and TRBJ1-4, with unresolved D. CDR1 and CDR2 from the germline V gene are SGHTS and YDEGEE. The CDR3 loop spans 16 amino acids. The V end lost 4 bases, the J end lost 0 bases, and 13 bases lay between the germline ends. The CDR3 sequence is CASSIGQSPTNEKLFF. The CDR3 region has the DNA TGTGCCAGCAGCATAGGGCAGTCGCCAACTAATGAAAAACTGTTTTTT.

The chain combines TRBV7-6 with TRBJ1-1, with a possible D match to TRBD1 (6 bases). V was clipped by 3 bases and J by 5 bases, with 7 bases between them. From germline, CDR1 is SGHVS and CDR2 FNYEAQ. CDR3 length: 12 residues. The CDR3 nucleotides read TGTGCCAGCAGCTTCACAGGGACTGAAGCTTTCTTT. Translating gives CASSFTGTEAFF. Full variable domain (rest looked up from reference TRBV7-6 and TRBJ1-1): GAGVSQSPRYKVTKRGQDVALRCDPISGHVSLYWYRQALGQGPEFLTYFNYEAQQDKSGLPNDRFSAERPEGSISTLTIQRTEQRDSAMYRCASSFTGTEAFFGQGTRLTVV.

Here the CDR3 DNA reads TGCGCCAGCAGCTTGGCCGGGGGAGAGAATCAGCCCCAGCATTTT. This gives the protein CASSLAGGENQPQHF. The rearrangement uses TRBV5-1 and TRBJ1-5, with D possibly TRBD1 on 5 matching bases. The CDR3 sequence is 15 residues long. Germline CDR1 is SGHRS and CDR2 is YFSETQ. With 0 bases removed from V and 4 bases from J, the gap between germline ends came to 11 bases.

This chain links TRBV28 with TRBJ1-1; D is unresolved. CDR3 size: 15 residues. Trimming shortened V by 8 bases and J by 0 bases, and 16 bases separated the two germline ends. CDR1 and CDR2 (germline): MDHEN, SYDVKM. CDR3: CASVSLPVLNTEAFF. The CDR3 DNA reads as TGTGCCAGCGTCTCGCTACCAGTCTTGAACACTGAAGCTTTCTTT. The full variable domain, in which reference TRBV28 and TRBJ1-1 provide the parts outside the CDR3, is DVKVTQSSRYLVKRTGEKVFLECVQDMDHENMFWYRQDPGLGLRLIYFSYDVKMKEKGDIPEGYSVSREKKERFSLILESASTNQTSMYLCASVSLPVLNTEAFFGQGTRLTVV.